The rows below give T cell receptor beta chains drawn from one sample of a study of blood T cell repertoires in COVID-19. TCRdb's copy holds only in-frame clones and misses some; the assay was immunoSEQ multiplex PCR. The sample includes a few hundred thousand clones, around 87% of them seen just once. The sample consisted of peripheral blood. Source of these receptors: a woman aged 70 to 79 with active or convalescent COVID-19. CDR3s include the opening cysteine and the closing phenylalanine or tryptophan. Each record gives: J gene, V gene, D gene, clone size, CDR3 DNA, CDR3 protein. A D gene is named only where the DNA matches it firmly. The size field is filled for only some rows; it gives once, few, many or a size class.

TRBJ1-1 TRBV19 NA NA TGTGCCAGTAGTGCGCTCAGCAGGGTCGGTAAGGACACTGAAGCTTTCTTT CASSALSRVGKDTEAFF
TRBJ1-2 TRBV28 TRBD1 NA TGTGCCAGCAGTTTGTCCGGGACAGGGGACTATGGCTACACCTTC CASSLSGTGDYGYTF
TRBJ1-5 TRBV18 TRBD1 NA TGTGCCAGCTCATCAAAGACAGGGAATAATCAGCCCCAGCATTTT CASSSKTGNNQPQHF
TRBJ2-6 TRBV5-1 NA NA TGCGCCAGCAGCTTGGGCCCGGCGGGGAGGTCTGGGGCCAACGTCCTGACTTTC CASSLGPAGRSGANVLTF
TRBJ1-3 TRBV19 NA NA TGTGCCAGTAGTATCCACAGGGCGAGCTCTGGAAACACCATATATTTT CASSIHRASSGNTIYF
TRBJ1-5 TRBV10-2 NA NA TGCGCCAGCAGCGACCTCCCGGGGAATCAGCCCCAGCATTTT CASSDLPGNQPQHF
TRBJ1-1 TRBV5-1 NA NA TGCGCCAGCAGCTTGTTGGGCAAAAACACTGAAGCTTTCTTT CASSLLGKNTEAFF
TRBJ1-5 TRBV5-5 NA NA TGTGCCAGCAGTCCTCGGGCCGGGACACCTAGCAATCAGCCCCAGCATTTT CASSPRAGTPSNQPQHF
TRBJ1-2 TRBV27 TRBD1 once TGTGCCAGCAGTCTTACCTCCGGGACAGGGTCCGAATTGGATGGCTACACCTTC CASSLTSGTGSELDGYTF
TRBJ1-2 TRBV14 TRBD1 NA TGTGCCAGCAGCCCCGGGACAGGGATATATGGCTACACCTTC CASSPGTGIYGYTF
TRBJ1-6 TRBV10-3 NA NA TGTGCCATCGAGGACATTAAGGGTAATTCACCCCTCCACTTT CAIEDIKGNSPLHF
TRBJ2-3 TRBV10-3 NA NA TGTGCCATCAACCCCAAAGAGGCAGATACGCAGTATTTT CAINPKEADTQYF
TRBJ2-7 TRBV7-2 TRBD1 once TGTGCCAGCAGCCTGAGGACAGGCCCCGGCGAGCAGTACTTC CASSLRTGPGEQYF
TRBJ1-1 TRBV5-1 TRBD1 NA TGCGCCAGCAGCTTAATACAGGGGGGCGAAGCTTTCTTT CASSLIQGGEAFF
TRBJ2-1 TRBV11-2 TRBD2 NA TGTGCCAGCAGCTCTAGGACTAGCGGGGGCAATGAGCAGTTCTTC CASSSRTSGGNEQFF
TRBJ1-4 TRBV12-5 NA NA TGTGCTAGTGGTCCAGCGGGGTGGGGTGAAAAACTGTTTTTT CASGPAGWGEKLFF
TRBJ2-3 TRBV5-1 NA NA TGCGCCAGCAGGAGTTCGAAAACCCTTGATACGCAGTATTTT CASRSSKTLDTQYF